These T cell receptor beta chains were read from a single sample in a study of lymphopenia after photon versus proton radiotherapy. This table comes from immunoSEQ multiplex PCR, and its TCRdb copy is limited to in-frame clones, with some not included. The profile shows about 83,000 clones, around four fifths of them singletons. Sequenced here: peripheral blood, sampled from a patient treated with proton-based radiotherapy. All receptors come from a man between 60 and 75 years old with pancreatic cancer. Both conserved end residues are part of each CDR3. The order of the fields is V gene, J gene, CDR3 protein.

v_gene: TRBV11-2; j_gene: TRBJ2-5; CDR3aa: CASSLLLRQETQYF
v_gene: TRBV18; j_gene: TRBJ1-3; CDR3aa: CASSPTGARDTIYF
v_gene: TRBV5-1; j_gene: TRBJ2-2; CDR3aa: CASSSAQGPGELFF
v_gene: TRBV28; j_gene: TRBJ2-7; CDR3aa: CASSLEDRGLSGSSYEQYF
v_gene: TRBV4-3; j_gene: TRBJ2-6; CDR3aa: CASSQDTDGGANVLTF
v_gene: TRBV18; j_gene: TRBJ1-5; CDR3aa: CASSPEINQPQHF
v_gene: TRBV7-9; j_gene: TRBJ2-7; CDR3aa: CASSSAERTGTREQYF
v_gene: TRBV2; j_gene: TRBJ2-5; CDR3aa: CASSLAGGPLETQYF
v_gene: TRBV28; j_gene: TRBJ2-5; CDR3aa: CASRRENQETQYF
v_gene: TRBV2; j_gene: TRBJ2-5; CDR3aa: CASIEGRGTILETQYF
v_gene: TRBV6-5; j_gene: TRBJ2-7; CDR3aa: CASRREGVKLYEQYF
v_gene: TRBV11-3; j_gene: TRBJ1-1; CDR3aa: CASSQGQGAYTEAFF
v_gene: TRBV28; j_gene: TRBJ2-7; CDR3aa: CASSPGLATPYEQYF
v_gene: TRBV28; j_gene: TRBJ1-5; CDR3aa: CASSYRGTQHF
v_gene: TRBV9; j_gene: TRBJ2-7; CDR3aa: CASSALVAGPSIAEQYF
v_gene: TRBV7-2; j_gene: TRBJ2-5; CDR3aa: CASSLGAGETQYF
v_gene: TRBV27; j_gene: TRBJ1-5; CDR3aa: CASSSGGATRQPQHF
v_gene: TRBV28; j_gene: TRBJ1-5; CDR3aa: CASSSPSGIQNNQPQHF
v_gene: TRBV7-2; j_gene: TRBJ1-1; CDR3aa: CASSLFGEEAFF
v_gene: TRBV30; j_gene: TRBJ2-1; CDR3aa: CAWRRARNEQFF